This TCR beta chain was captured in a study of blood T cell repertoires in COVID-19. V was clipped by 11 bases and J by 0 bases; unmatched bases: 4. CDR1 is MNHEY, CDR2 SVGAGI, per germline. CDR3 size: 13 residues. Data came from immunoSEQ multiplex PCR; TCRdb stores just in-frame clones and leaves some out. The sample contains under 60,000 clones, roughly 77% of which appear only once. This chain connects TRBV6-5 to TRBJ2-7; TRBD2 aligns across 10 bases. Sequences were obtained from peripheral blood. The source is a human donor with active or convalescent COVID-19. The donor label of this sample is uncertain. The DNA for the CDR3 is TGTGCCTGCGGGACTAGCGCCTCCTACGAGCAGTACTTC. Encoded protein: CACGTSASYEQYF.